The rows below give T cell receptor beta chains drawn from one sample of a study of identical twins. TCRdb re-called the 5' RACE reads through MiXCR, storing one row per CDR3 protein. Of around 960,000 distinct CDR3 sequences listed, roughly 12% are singletons. The sample was also linked to a second study, of yellow fever vaccine responses in identical twins.

The specimen sequenced was PBMCs. Receptors were obtained from a woman younger than 35 in good health. The CDR3 runs from the conserved cysteine through the conserved F or W. The order of the fields is J gene, D gene, V gene, CDR3 length, clone size, CDR3 protein, CDR3 DNA. D genes are given only for firm matches. Size tells how often a clone was seen (once, few, many) or the class of an expanded clone, and some rows leave it out.

J: TRBJ2-3
D: NA
V: TRBV3-1
length: 12
size: few
CDR3: CASSQGFQGIHF
DNA: TGTGCCAGCAGCCAAGGCTTCCAGGGTATACATTTT

J: TRBJ1-2
D: NA
V: TRBV4-2
length: 14
size: many
CDR3: CASSQQTLGYGYTF
DNA: TGTGCCAGCAGCCAACAGACATTGGGCTATGGCTACACCTTC

J: TRBJ2-1
D: TRBD2
V: TRBV18
length: 16
size: NA
CDR3: CASSPRTAGEANEQFF
DNA: TGTGCCAGCTCACCACGGACAGCGGGAGAGGCCAATGAGCAGTTCTTC

J: TRBJ1-1
D: NA
V: TRBV4-1
length: 13
size: NA
CDR3: CASSRTEYTEAFF
DNA: TGCGCCAGCAGCCGCACAGAGTACACTGAAGCTTTCTTT

J: TRBJ1-1
D: NA
V: TRBV20-1
length: 13
size: few
CDR3: CSAGVQGRTEAFF
DNA: TGCAGTGCTGGCGTTCAGGGGAGGACTGAAGCTTTCTTT

J: TRBJ2-5
D: TRBD2
V: TRBV2
length: 15
size: NA
CDR3: CASTGGLAGHETQYF
DNA: TGTGCCAGCACCGGGGGACTAGCAGGTCATGAGACCCAGTACTTC

J: TRBJ2-7
D: TRBD2
V: TRBV9
length: 15
size: NA
CDR3: CASSVAGGPSYEQYF
DNA: TGTGCCAGCAGCGTAGCGGGGGGGCCCTCCTACGAGCAGTACTTC

J: TRBJ1-3
D: NA
V: TRBV7-3
length: 16
size: few
CDR3: CASSSYPDGSGNTIYF
DNA: TGTGCCAGCAGCTCCTACCCCGACGGCTCTGGAAACACCATATATTTT

J: TRBJ2-1
D: NA
V: TRBV24-1
length: 18
size: NA
CDR3: CATSDSSPGGESYNEQFF
DNA: TGTGCCACCAGTGATTCCTCACCCGGCGGGGAATCCTACAATGAGCAGTTCTTC

J: TRBJ2-1
D: TRBD1
V: TRBV5-1
length: 17
size: few
CDR3: CASSLSPGQGVYNEQFF
DNA: TGCGCCAGCAGCTTGTCTCCGGGACAGGGGGTCTACAATGAGCAGTTCTTC

J: TRBJ2-7
D: TRBD1
V: TRBV19
length: 14
size: few
CDR3: CASSNDRDSVEQYF
DNA: TGTGCCAGTAGTAACGACAGGGATTCGGTCGAGCAGTACTTC

J: TRBJ1-2
D: TRBD1
V: TRBV12-5
length: 14
size: NA
CDR3: CASGPSGTVPGYTF
DNA: TGTGCTAGTGGTCCCTCCGGGACAGTTCCTGGCTACACCTTC

J: TRBJ2-3
D: NA
V: TRBV7-9
length: 14
size: few
CDR3: CASSLGALKDTQYF
DNA: TGTGCCAGCAGCTTAGGGGCGCTTAAAGATACGCAGTATTTT

J: TRBJ2-1
D: TRBD2
V: TRBV5-5
length: 18
size: NA
CDR3: CASSLKGTSGAYGGEQFF
DNA: TGTGCCAGCAGCTTGAAAGGGACTAGCGGGGCCTACGGGGGTGAGCAGTTCTTC

J: TRBJ2-1
D: NA
V: TRBV7-9
length: 15
size: NA
CDR3: CASSLKDDRFNEQFF
DNA: TGTGCCAGCAGCTTAAAAGACGACAGGTTCAATGAGCAGTTCTTC

J: TRBJ2-1
D: NA
V: TRBV12-3/TRBV12-4
length: 15
size: few
CDR3: CASSPELGGAYEQFF
DNA: TGTGCCAGCAGTCCCGAGCTCGGTGGGGCGTATGAGCAGTTCTTC

J: TRBJ2-1
D: TRBD2
V: TRBV19
length: 12
size: few
CDR3: CASSQTSGVQFF
DNA: TGTGCCAGTAGTCAGACTAGCGGGGTTCAATTCTTC

J: TRBJ2-5
D: TRBD2
V: TRBV7-9
length: 15
size: NA
CDR3: CGSSLFTSGRETQYF
DNA: TGTGGCAGCAGCTTATTCACTAGCGGCAGGGAGACCCAGTACTTC

J: TRBJ2-1
D: NA
V: TRBV10-3
length: 11
size: few
CDR3: CAIRDQNEQFF
DNA: TGTGCCATCAGAGACCAAAATGAGCAGTTCTTC

J: TRBJ1-1
D: NA
V: TRBV3-1
length: 13
size: NA
CDR3: CASSLTGRPEAFF
DNA: TGTGCCAGCAGCCTAACAGGGAGGCCTGAAGCTTTCTTT

J: TRBJ2-1
D: NA
V: TRBV29-1
length: 16
size: few
CDR3: CSVEDPRQGGYNEQFF
DNA: TGCAGCGTTGAAGATCCCCGGCAGGGGGGATACAATGAGCAGTTCTTC

J: TRBJ2-7
D: NA
V: TRBV7-6
length: 16
size: NA
CDR3: CASSLGRSNRRYEQYF
DNA: TGTGCCAGCAGCTTAGGCCGATCTAATCGGAGGTACGAGCAGTACTTC

J: TRBJ2-7
D: TRBD2
V: TRBV5-4
length: 14
size: NA
CDR3: CASSLVGGRNEQYF
DNA: TGTGCCAGCAGCTTGGTGGGCGGGAGAAACGAGCAGTACTTC

J: TRBJ2-5
D: TRBD2
V: TRBV11-2
length: 15
size: few
CDR3: CASSLDRGEGETQYF
DNA: TGTGCCAGCAGCTTAGATCGCGGGGAGGGAGAGACCCAGTACTTC

J: TRBJ2-5
D: NA
V: TRBV14
length: 15
size: few
CDR3: CASSLSLFREETQYF
DNA: TGTGCCAGCAGCCTATCCCTTTTCAGGGAGGAGACCCAGTACTTC

J: TRBJ1-4
D: TRBD1
V: TRBV7-9
length: 14
size: few
CDR3: CASSAGQGAEKLFF
DNA: TGTGCCAGCAGCGCGGGACAGGGGGCTGAAAAACTGTTTTTT

J: TRBJ1-5
D: NA
V: TRBV12-5
length: 12
size: few
CDR3: CASRAGDQPQHF
DNA: TGTGCTAGTAGGGCAGGGGATCAGCCCCAGCATTTT

J: TRBJ1-1
D: TRBD1
V: TRBV12-3/TRBV12-4
length: 15
size: NA
CDR3: CASSLRTGGFGEAFF
DNA: TGTGCCAGCAGTTTGCGGACAGGGGGCTTTGGGGAAGCTTTCTTT

J: TRBJ2-1
D: TRBD2
V: TRBV10-2
length: 19
size: NA
CDR3: CANSESASGVKRTYNEQFF
DNA: TGCGCCAACAGTGAGTCGGCTAGCGGGGTTAAGCGGACCTACAATGAGCAGTTCTTC

J: TRBJ2-6
D: TRBD2
V: TRBV11-1
length: 19
size: NA
CDR3: CAISLSSGRGPAGANVLTF
DNA: TGTGCCATCAGCTTATCTAGCGGGAGGGGTCCGGCTGGGGCCAACGTCCTGACTTTC

J: TRBJ2-7
D: NA
V: TRBV28
length: 15
size: NA
CDR3: CASSGHYPRGYEQYF
DNA: TGTGCCAGCTCTGGGCACTACCCCCGGGGTTACGAGCAGTACTTC

J: TRBJ2-6
D: TRBD2
V: TRBV6-5
length: 16
size: NA
CDR3: CASSYTSGSGANVLTF
DNA: TGTGCCAGCAGTTACACTAGCGGGTCTGGGGCCAACGTCCTGACTTTC

J: TRBJ2-3
D: NA
V: TRBV2
length: 15
size: NA
CDR3: CASSDEGVGPDTQYF
DNA: TGTGCCAGCAGTGATGAAGGGGTCGGGCCAGATACGCAGTATTTT

J: TRBJ1-1
D: NA
V: TRBV20-1
length: 15
size: many
CDR3: CSARITGEKNTEAFF
DNA: TGCAGTGCTAGAATCACAGGAGAAAAAAACACTGAAGCTTTCTTT

J: TRBJ2-3
D: NA
V: TRBV11-2
length: 15
size: NA
CDR3: CASSPHAASTDTQYF
DNA: TGTGCCAGCAGCCCCCATGCCGCTAGCACAGATACGCAGTATTTT

J: TRBJ1-1
D: TRBD1
V: TRBV28
length: 16
size: NA
CDR3: CASSLGRTGRRTEAFF
DNA: TGTGCCAGCAGTTTAGGAAGGACAGGGCGGCGGACTGAAGCTTTCTTT

J: TRBJ2-3
D: TRBD2
V: TRBV20-1
length: 17
size: NA
CDR3: CSTTRLAAFLSTDTQYF
DNA: TGCAGTACTACGCGGCTAGCGGCGTTTCTCAGCACAGATACGCAGTATTTT

J: TRBJ2-4
D: NA
V: TRBV20-1
length: 13
size: NA
CDR3: CSARVGGQTIQYF
DNA: TGCAGTGCTAGAGTCGGGGGACAGACCATTCAGTACTTC

J: TRBJ2-1
D: TRBD2
V: TRBV20-1
length: 17
size: few
CDR3: CSAGSRAGTSSYNEQFF
DNA: TGCAGTGCTGGGTCTAGGGCCGGGACTAGCAGCTACAATGAGCAGTTCTTC

J: TRBJ1-1
D: NA
V: TRBV14
length: 12
size: NA
CDR3: CASSQVVGEAFF
DNA: TGTGCCAGCAGCCAAGTTGTGGGTGAAGCTTTCTTT

J: TRBJ2-7
D: NA
V: TRBV20-1
length: 16
size: few
CDR3: CSARDPALGGGYEQYF
DNA: TGCAGTGCTAGAGATCCTGCCCTAGGAGGGGGCTACGAGCAGTACTTC

J: TRBJ1-2
D: NA
V: TRBV5-1
length: 15
size: few
CDR3: CASSQMTGPNYGYTF
DNA: TGCGCCAGCAGCCAAATGACAGGTCCTAACTATGGCTACACCTTC

J: TRBJ2-3
D: TRBD2
V: TRBV20-1
length: 15
size: NA
CDR3: CSAPPVRREGDTQYF
DNA: TGCAGTGCCCCCCCCGTTCGGCGGGAGGGTGATACGCAGTATTTT

J: TRBJ1-1
D: NA
V: TRBV7-3
length: 13
size: many
CDR3: CASSSIQNTEAFF
DNA: TGTGCCAGCAGCTCGATACAGAACACTGAAGCTTTCTTT

J: TRBJ1-2
D: TRBD1
V: TRBV7-9
length: 16
size: few
CDR3: CASSSNDGTGKNGYTF
DNA: TGTGCCAGCAGCTCTAACGACGGGACAGGGAAAAATGGCTACACCTTC

J: TRBJ2-7
D: TRBD2
V: TRBV5-6
length: 15
size: NA
CDR3: CASLASGILSYEQYF
DNA: TGTGCCAGCTTAGCTAGCGGGATTCTCTCGTACGAGCAGTACTTC

J: TRBJ2-7
D: NA
V: TRBV11-3
length: 12
size: few
CDR3: CASSTDPTEQYF
DNA: TGTGCCAGCAGCACGGACCCTACAGAGCAGTACTTC

J: TRBJ1-1
D: NA
V: TRBV28
length: 14
size: few
CDR3: CASSLSATQKGAFF
DNA: TGTGCCAGCAGTTTAAGCGCCACTCAAAAGGGAGCTTTCTTT

J: TRBJ2-7
D: TRBD2
V: TRBV4-2
length: 18
size: few
CDR3: CASSHLGLAGSSSYEQYF
DNA: TGTGCCAGCAGCCACCTCGGACTAGCGGGTTCGAGCTCCTACGAGCAGTACTTC

J: TRBJ2-3
D: NA
V: TRBV5-6
length: 17
size: NA
CDR3: CASSFGGGPSNADTQYF
DNA: TGTGCCAGCAGCTTTGGTGGGGGGCCCTCGAACGCAGATACGCAGTATTTT

J: TRBJ1-1
D: NA
V: TRBV3-1
length: 15
size: NA
CDR3: CASSHATRGNTEAFF
DNA: TGTGCCAGCAGCCACGCGACACGTGGAAACACTGAAGCTTTCTTT

J: TRBJ2-6
D: NA
V: TRBV20-1
length: 15
size: NA
CDR3: CSAREGGPGANVLTF
DNA: TGCAGTGCTAGAGAGGGGGGGCCTGGGGCCAACGTCCTGACTTTC

J: TRBJ1-5
D: NA
V: TRBV28
length: 16
size: NA
CDR3: CASSLGRSGDYQPQHF
DNA: TGTGCCAGCAGTTTAGGCCGGTCAGGGGATTACCAGCCCCAGCATTTT

J: TRBJ2-1
D: TRBD2
V: TRBV4-1
length: 18
size: NA
CDR3: CASSQDSGGLAGVTGLFF
DNA: TGCGCCAGCAGCCAAGATTCCGGGGGACTAGCGGGAGTTACAGGGCTGTTCTTC